This is a list of T cell receptor beta chains from one sample in a study of identical twins. A single record per CDR3 protein comes from TCRdb applying MiXCR to the 5' RACE reads. The table has 600,000 to 850,000 distinct CDR3 sequences, 18% seen once. These data were likewise used in another study, on T cells expressing NK-cell markers.

The specimen sequenced was PBMCs. These receptor sequences come from a young woman in good health. The CDR3 runs from the conserved cysteine through the conserved F or W. A D gene is named only where the DNA matches it firmly. Size is stated for part of the rows, as once, few or many counts, or as a class when the clone is expanded.

j_call	d_call	clone_size	v_call	cdr3_nt	cdr3_aa
TRBJ2-3	.	many	TRBV18	TGTGCCAGCAGCCCAGCAGATACGCAGTATTTT	CASSPADTQYF
TRBJ1-1	TRBD1	.	TRBV6-5	TGTGCCAGCAGTTACTCTCCCGACAGGGGTGGCACTGAAGCTTTCTTT	CASSYSPDRGGTEAFF
TRBJ2-7	.	.	TRBV10-3	TGTGCCATCTCCGGGGGTGGGGGACTCCCCTACGAGCAGTACTTC	CAISGGGGLPYEQYF
TRBJ1-5	.	.	TRBV7-2	TGTGCCAGCAGTTGGGGGATTAGCAATCAGCCCCAGCATTTT	CASSWGISNQPQHF
TRBJ2-1	TRBD2	.	TRBV12-3/TRBV12-4	TGTGCCAGCAGCTCTCTCAGCGGGGGACACAATGAGCAGTTCTTC	CASSSLSGGHNEQFF
TRBJ2-6	.	.	TRBV20-1	TGCAGTGCCGGGGGTAGTCGCTCTGGGGCCAACGTCCTGACTTTC	CSAGGSRSGANVLTF
TRBJ2-2	.	few	TRBV7-2	TGTGCCAGCAGCGGCATGACCGGGGAGCTGTTTTTT	CASSGMTGELFF
TRBJ2-1	TRBD2	few	TRBV12-3/TRBV12-4	TGTGCCAGCAGTTTTAAGCGGGAGATACACAATGAGCAGTTCTTC	CASSFKREIHNEQFF
TRBJ2-7	.	few	TRBV7-9	TGTGCCAGCAGCTGGGGACACTACGAGCAGTACTTC	CASSWGHYEQYF
TRBJ2-3	TRBD2	.	TRBV20-1	TGCAGTGCTAGACCCCTAGCGGGGTACACAGATACGCAGTATTTT	CSARPLAGYTDTQYF
TRBJ2-5	TRBD2	.	TRBV6-2/TRBV6-3	TGTGCCAGCAGCCGAGATTTCAGCGGGAGTAAGACCCAGTACTTC	CASSRDFSGSKTQYF
TRBJ2-4	.	.	TRBV5-1	TGCGCCAGCAGCCCTGACAGGTTTGCCAAAAACATTCAGTACTTC	CASSPDRFAKNIQYF
TRBJ2-1	TRBD2	.	TRBV29-1	TGCAGCGCCCTTTGGACCGGGAGGCCCAATGAGCAGTTCTTC	CSALWTGRPNEQFF
TRBJ1-2	.	.	TRBV4-2	TGTGCCAGCAGCCAAGAGGGAGGAACTGGTCGCGGCTACACCTTC	CASSQEGGTGRGYTF
TRBJ2-5	TRBD2	few	TRBV6-5	TGTGCCAGCAGTTACGGGACTAGCGGGCCACAAGAGACCCAGTACTTC	CASSYGTSGPQETQYF
TRBJ1-2	TRBD1	few	TRBV3-1	TGTGCCAGCAGCCAAGAGGATACAGGGGGCGGCTACACCTTC	CASSQEDTGGGYTF
TRBJ1-2	.	.	TRBV3-1	TGTGCCAGCAGCCAAGCCGCCCTTTTTCGGGACTATGGCTACACCTTC	CASSQAALFRDYGYTF